These 14 T cell receptor beta chains were all obtained from the same sample, sequenced in a study of cytotoxic CD8 clonotypes in ibrutinib-treated CLL. Produced via immunoSEQ multiplex PCR; TCRdb's table is partial and in-frame only. The data hold about 30,000 clones, with approximately 54% observed a single time. This specimen consisted of PBMCs, obtained before ibrutinib treatment. The receptors were sampled from a human donor with chronic lymphocytic leukemia.

The rearrangement uses TRBV7-3 and TRBJ2-2; D is ambiguous. The ends were cut back, 2 bases at V and 0 bases at J, with 7 bases in the middle. Looked up from germline, CDR1 is SGHTA and CDR2 is FQGTGA. This CDR3 spans 15 amino acids. The CDR3 DNA is TGTGCCAGCAGCTTACTAGGAACGAACACCGGGGAGCTGTTTTTT. It codes for CASSLLGTNTGELFF.

This clone was seen more than once but under ten times. The V and J genes are TRBV7-8 and TRBJ1-1; the D is unclear. Between the trimmed V and J ends, which lost 3 bases and 0 bases, there was a span of 20 bases. CDR3 length: 18 residues. Germline CDR1 SGHVS, CDR2 FQNEAQ. CDR3 residues: CASSFLRYEHIMNTEAFF. In DNA, the CDR3 is TGTGCCAGCAGCTTTCTCAGGTATGAACACATAATGAACACTGAAGCTTTCTTT.

This clone is medium-sized within its sample. The chain links TRBV27 to TRBJ1-2; D gene unclear. V was pared by 5 bases and J by 5 bases, with 18 bases between. Germline lookup yields CDR1 MNHEY and CDR2 SMNVEV (reference sequence). This CDR3 region has 15 residues. The CDR3 nucleotides are TGTGCCAGCAGTCCTCGGGTGGGAGTACCTTATGGCTACACCTTC. It codes for CASSPRVGVPYGYTF.

The V gene is TRBV11-2, the J gene TRBJ1-2; TRBD1 matches 10 bases. Per germline, CDR1 SGHAT and CDR2 FQNNGV. The CDR3 runs to 17 residues. The trim removed 2 bases at V and 4 bases at J, leaving 10 bases unmatched. For the CDR3, the DNA is TGTGCCAGCAGCTTAACCGGGACAGGGGTATACGTCTATGGCTACACCTTC. Protein product: CASSLTGTGVYVYGYTF.

The chain uses TRBV7-9 and TRBJ2-1, with 8 bases lining up with TRBD1. Germline V gene data show CDR1 as SEHNR and CDR2 as FQNEAQ (reference sequence). V shed 3 bases and J 8 bases; nucleotides not matched to a gene: 6. The CDR3 sequence is 14 residues long. CDR3 in amino acids: CASSFGQGSHEQFF. CDR3 DNA: TGTGCCAGCAGCTTCGGACAGGGTTCTCATGAGCAGTTCTTC.

This clone was seen only once. The V call is TRBV5-1, the J call TRBJ2-1, with 8 bases fitting TRBD2. V shed 0 bases, J shed 6 bases, and the junction held 5 bases outside the gene matches. The CDR3 spans 15 residues. Germline V gene sequence: CDR1 SGHRS, CDR2 YFSETQ. The CDR3 sequence is CASSLAAGVINEQFF. The CDR3 DNA follows: TGCGCCAGCAGCTTGGCAGCGGGAGTGATCAATGAGCAGTTCTTC.

This clone was observed a single time. V and J are TRBV7-8 and TRBJ2-2; no reliable D call. The ends were cut back, 2 bases at V and 6 bases at J, with 1 base in the middle. The CDR3 is 11 residues long. Germline CDR1 is SGHVS and CDR2 is FQNEAQ. DNA for the CDR3: TGTGCCAGCAGCTTACCCGGGGAGCTGTTTTTT. This gives the protein CASSLPGELFF.

This clone has more than one count but fewer than ten. The chain recombines TRBV7-9 with TRBJ1-5, with D uncertain. This CDR3 comprises 15 residues. Germline CDR1 SEHNR, CDR2 FQNEAQ (reference sequence). Trimming left V 4 bases short and J 3 bases short, with 13 bases between. The CDR3 loop is CASSSDGRPNQPQHF. CDR3 nucleotide sequence: TGTGCCAGCAGCTCAGACGGTAGGCCCAATCAGCCCCAGCATTTT.

V usage is TRBV27 and J usage is TRBJ2-4; maybe TRBD2 (5 bases). V shed 7 bases and J shed 7 bases, with 17 bases lying between them. The germline V gene has CDR1 MNHEY and CDR2 SMNVEV (reference sequence). This CDR3 has 14 amino acids. CDR3 DNA: TGTGCCAGCATGAAAAGAGGGATCGGCAACATTCAGTACTTC. This gives the protein CASMKRGIGNIQYF.

The chain employs TRBV7-9 and TRBJ2-3; the D is unclear. From germline, CDR1 is SEHNR and CDR2 FQNEAQ (reference sequence). V was shortened by 3 bases and J by 4 bases, with 20 bases between the two germline ends. CDR3 length equals 17 residues. The CDR3 bases are TGTGCCAGCAGCTTTTGGGCTACCTTTTCTGGGCCAGATACGCAGTATTTT. Its protein product is CASSFWATFSGPDTQYF.

The chain couples TRBV7-9 to TRBJ2-7, with 12 bases aligning to TRBD1. V was clipped by 5 bases and J by 3 bases; unmatched bases: 14. CDR1 and CDR2 from the germline V gene are SEHNR and FQNEAQ (reference sequence). The CDR3 runs 18 residues. CDR3 DNA sequence: TGTGCCAGCAGCCGAGGCGGGACAGGGGGCTTCCCTCACTACGAGCAGTACTTC. Translated: CASSRGGTGGFPHYEQYF.

J is TRBJ2-2 and V is TRBV5-1; 7 bases map to TRBD1. Germline-derived CDR1 and CDR2 are SGHRS and YFSETQ. The V gene end was trimmed by 4 bases and the J gene end by 4 bases; junction bases not matched to a gene: 10. The CDR3 loop spans 16 amino acids. CDR3 in DNA: TGCGCCAGCAGCCCAAGCCCAGGGGGATCCACCGGGGAGCTGTTTTTT. Encoded protein: CASSPSPGGSTGELFF.

This clone counts as medium-sized. This rearrangement joins TRBV10-3 to TRBJ1-1; possible D gene TRBD1, 5 bases. The CDR3 totals 16 residues. Trimming took off 0 bases at V and 0 bases at J, with 11 bases between the two ends. Germline lookup yields CDR1 ENHRY and CDR2 SYGVKD. The CDR3 loop reads CAISESGPTMNTEAFF. The CDR3 DNA is TGTGCCATCAGTGAGTCGGGGCCTACTATGAACACTGAAGCTTTCTTT.

V and J are TRBV28 and TRBJ1-4; no clear D. The V end lost 5 bases, the J end lost 6 bases, and 16 bases lay between the germline ends. Per germline, CDR1 MDHEN and CDR2 SYDVKM. The CDR3 spans 15 residues. The CDR3 nucleotides read TGTGCCAGCAGTCTCCAATCAGGATGGGATGAAAAACTGTTTTTT. Residues: CASSLQSGWDEKLFF.